This passage covers 3 T cell receptor beta chains from one sample sequenced in a study of CD8 T cells in Susac syndrome. Reverse transcription used about 0.45 to 1 ug RNA and random hexamers. TCRdb called the immunoSEQ multiplex PCR reads again in MiXCR, with one record for every CDR3 protein. This sample yields about 300,000 distinct CDR3 sequences, of which under 95% are seen a single time; roughly 0.059% belongs to the top ten. Sequenced: CD4+ T cells from PBMCs. The receptors here all came from a human donor with multiple sclerosis.

This clonotype was recorded once. This sequence joins TRBV20-1 and TRBJ1-1; tentative D call: TRBD1 (5 bases). CDR1 and CDR2 from the germline V gene are DFQATT and SNEGSKA (reference sequence). V lost 3 bases, J lost 1 base, and 18 bases lay in between. The CDR3 consists of 16 residues. CDR3 in DNA: TGCAGTGCTAGGGCTACAGGTATTAGGGCGAACACTGAAGCTTTCTTT. Translated: CSARATGIRANTEAFF.

CDR3: CSVEDRAGTLDTQYF. CDR3 DNA: TGCAGCGTTGAAGATCGCGCGGGAACACTCGATACGCAGTATTTT. This chain uses TRBV29-1 with TRBJ2-3, with a tentative D call TRBD2 (6 bases). In germline, CDR1 is SQVTM, CDR2 ANQGSEA. The CDR3 covers 15 residues. The V and J ends lost 0 bases and 6 bases respectively, with 16 bases between them.

This clonotype was counted between two and nine times. The rearrangement uses TRBV30 and TRBJ2-7; D is perhaps TRBD2 (7 bases). Trimming cost V 4 bases and J 8 bases, with 21 bases left between them. CDR3 size: 14 residues. Germline CDR1 reads GTSNPN; CDR2 reads SVGIG (reference sequence). CDR3 protein: CAWTAARGGAKQYF. CDR3 coding DNA: TGTGCCTGGACCGCAGCTAGGGGGGGGGCCAAGCAGTACTTC.